These 12 T cell receptor beta chains came from one sample sequenced in a study of shared clonotypes between healthy human individuals. Profiled with immunoSEQ multiplex PCR; TCRdb holds only in-frame clones, not every one. This sample has some 2,100,000 clones, with approximately 96% found just once. Sequenced sample: naive CD4+ T cells sorted from blood. Subset: CD45RA+ positively selected. Source of these receptors: a man aged 18 to 29 in good health.

The rearrangement uses TRBV28 and TRBJ1-2; 8 nucleotides align to TRBD1. The CDR3 spans 14 residues. The germline V gene has CDR1 MDHEN and CDR2 SYDVKM. V dropped 6 bases and J dropped 4; count of bases not matched to a gene: 7. CDR3 in DNA: TGTGCCAGCAGCTCCATCGGACAGGGCTATGGCTACACCTTC. Translated: CASSSIGQGYGYTF.

The V and J genes are TRBV18 and TRBJ2-7; 12 nucleotides match TRBD2. The CDR3 covers 17 residues. Germline CDR1 KGHSH, CDR2 LQKENI. V trimming: 1 base; J trimming: 0 bases; junction bases outside the gene matches: 4. CDR3 protein: CASSPRLAGVSSYEQYF. The CDR3 bases are TGTGCCAGCTCACCACGACTAGCGGGAGTCAGCTCCTACGAGCAGTACTTC.

The chain combines TRBV2 with TRBJ2-7, with 7 positions matching TRBD1. Trimming took 5 bases from V and 4 from J; bases not matched to a gene: 8. Per the germline V gene, CDR1 is SNHLY and CDR2 is FYNNEI. The CDR3 has 14 amino acids. Here the CDR3 DNA reads TGTGCCAGCAGTCTTACAGGGGAAGGGTACGAGCAGTACTTC. It is translated as CASSLTGEGYEQYF.

Concerning this clone: The identical CDR3 is also encoded by other nucleotide sequences in the sample. V gene TRBV6-5 combines with J gene TRBJ2-7; D is tentatively TRBD1 or TRBD2 (6 bases each). The germline V gene has CDR1 MNHEY and CDR2 SVGAGI. The CDR3 runs to 13 residues. Trimming took off 6 bases at V and 0 bases at J, with 9 bases between the two ends. CDR3 nucleotides: TGTGCCAGCAGAGGAGGGGGCTCCTACGAGCAGTACTTC. Its protein is CASRGGGSYEQYF.

The rearrangement links TRBV27 to TRBJ2-2; 7 bases match TRBD1. Trimming at V came to 3 bases and at J to 2 bases, leaving 3 bases not matched to a gene. Germline V gene lookup returns CDR1 MNHEY and CDR2 SMNVEV (reference sequence). CDR3 size: 15 residues. The CDR3 DNA reads TGTGCCAGCAGTTTCTACAGGGGTAACACCGGGGAGCTGTTTTTT. Protein sequence: CASSFYRGNTGELFF.

To note about this clone: Germline and junction disagree at one end, which may indicate a read error. The CDR3 protein is CASSTPRKTGAGMNEQYF. The CDR3 coding sequence is TGTGCCAGCTCAACACCCCGGAAGACAGGGGCAGGCATGAACGAGCAGTACTTC. The V gene is TRBV18, the J gene TRBJ2-7, with 8 bases matching TRBD1. From germline, CDR1 is KGHSH and CDR2 LQKENI. The CDR3 is 18 residues long. The complete variable domain, with remaining parts taken from reference TRBV18 and TRBJ2-7, reads NAGVMQNPRHLVRRRGQEARLRCSPMKGHSHVYWYRQLPEEGLKFMVYLQKENIIDESGMPKERFSAEFPKEGPSILRIQQVVRGDSAAYFCASSTPRKTGAGMNEQYFGPGTRLTVT.

V is TRBV11-3 and J is TRBJ2-2; D may be TRBD2 (5 bases). V lost 7 bases and J 5 bases, leaving 8 bases between the germline ends. CDR1 and CDR2 (germline): SGHNT, YENEEA. This CDR3 has 12 residues. CDR3 in amino acids: CASMGVTGELFF. The CDR3 nucleotides read TGTGCCAGCATGGGAGTAACCGGGGAGCTGTTTTTT.

Notes on this clone: Other DNA sequences in the same sample also yield this CDR3. This sequence joins TRBV7-2 and TRBJ2-1; the match to TRBD1 covers 8 bases. Germline-derived CDR1 and CDR2 are SGHTA and FQGNSA. V was pared by 1 base and J by 4 bases, with 3 bases of the junction left unmatched. This CDR3 is built from 15 residues. DNA of the CDR3: TGTGCCAGCAGCTTAGGACAGGGGTCTTACAATGAGCAGTTCTTC. Translating it yields CASSLGQGSYNEQFF.

About this clone itself: This sample includes further DNA sequences coding for the same CDR3. The gene calls are TRBV18 and TRBJ2-3; possible D gene TRBD2, 6 bases. The CDR3 runs 13 residues. The V and J ends lost 3 bases and 6 bases respectively, with 10 bases between them. Per the germline V gene, CDR1 is KGHSH and CDR2 is LQKENI. The CDR3 region has the DNA TGTGCCAGCTCACCGGGTAGCGGCGATACGCAGTATTTT. The encoded protein is CASSPGSGDTQYF.

The V and J genes are TRBV28 and TRBJ2-1, with D perhaps matching TRBD2 (5 bases). This CDR3 has 12 amino acids. V shed 10 bases and J shed 4 bases, with 11 bases lying between them. Germline V gene lookup returns CDR1 MDHEN and CDR2 SYDVKM. The CDR3 region is CAIEGTYNEQFF. In nucleotides, the CDR3 is TGTGCCATAGAGGGTACGTACAATGAGCAGTTCTTC.

The genes are TRBV5-6 and TRBJ2-1; possibly TRBD1 for D (6 bases). The V gene lost 5 bases and the J gene lost 7 bases, with 16 bases spanning the gap. CDR1 is SGHDT, CDR2 YYEEEE, per germline. The length of the CDR3 is 14 residues. The CDR3 DNA reads TGTGCCAGCAGTCGGGACATAGGGGGTAATGAGCAGTTCTTC. This translates into CASSRDIGGNEQFF.

This sequence joins TRBV30 and TRBJ2-7; possibly TRBD1 for D (5 bases). Germline V gene lookup returns CDR1 GTSNPN and CDR2 SVGIG (reference sequence). The length of the CDR3 is 12 residues. V was trimmed by 7 bases and J by 2 bases, leaving 12 bases between them. The CDR3 nucleotides read TGTGCCTTCCAAAGGGGTCCCTACGAGCAGTACTTC. This gives the protein CAFQRGPYEQYF.